The clone carrying this T cell receptor beta chain came up once. These data originate in a study of blood T cell repertoires in COVID-19. Across the study: In each case, the material was cDNA or gDNA derived from T cells, B-cell-depleted T cells, or PBMCs.

Per the authors' pipeline: Amplification from reference gene primers served as the basis for estimated nucleated cell counts. TCRdb's table, derived via immunoSEQ multiplex PCR, lists solely in-frame clones and lacks some. V, J and clone size are those of that table, while D and trimming were read from the DNA. Here the sample spans over 80,000 clones, 70% to 90% being singletons. Germline V CDR1 and CDR2: SGHKS, YYEKEE (reference sequence). V lost 2 bases, J lost 6 bases, and 11 bases lay in between. This CDR3 is built from 13 residues. This receptor was taken from a man over 45 with acute or convalescent COVID-19. V is TRBV5-5 and J is TRBJ1-1, with D possibly matching TRBD1 (6 bases). Sequencing was done on a sample of peripheral blood. In DNA, the CDR3 is TGTGCCAGCAGCTTTACAGGGTCGGCTGAAGCTTTCTTT. Translating gives CASSFTGSAEAFF. The whole variable domain, remainder taken from reference TRBV5-5 and TRBJ1-1, is DAGVTQSPTHLIKTRGQQVTLRCSPISGHKSVSWYQQVLGQGPQFIFQYYEKEERGRGNFPDRFSARQFPNYSSELNVNALLLGDSALYLCASSFTGSAEAFFGQGTRLTVV.